Detailed here is one T cell receptor beta chain. Its recognized antigen is unknown. No base qualities exist here, and no much larger clone lies one base off it. This record comes from a study of blood T cell repertoires in COVID-19 (TCRdb year 2020). With respect to the entire study: The collaborator samples originated in the United States, Italy and Spain and spanned the acute and convalescent phases of COVID-19. Where HLA class I and class II types were available, the types were taken from metadata supplied by the sample provider, not from assay-based typing. The repertoires were released in a freely available public database meant as a resource for research on the immune response to SARS-CoV-2. Deeply sampled blood TCRbeta repertoires from subjects exposed to, actively infected with, or recovered from COVID-19 were included in the dataset. A de-identified subject ID, COVID-19 status, age in years and sex were almost always included in the sample metadata. Samples were obtained from the ongoing ImmuneRACE study (first 160 participants) and from 1,200 or so subjects provided by 6 global collaborators. The material from the prospective study consisted of cDNA or gDNA derived from T cells, B-cell-depleted T cells, or PBMCs.

The immunoSEQ Assay, a bias-controlled multiplex PCR, was used to amplify TCRbeta CDR3 regions from genomic DNA. As for the original processing: Nucleated cell counts per sample were estimated from amplification of reference gene primers within the assay. To quantify the absolute abundance of each unique TCRbeta CDR3 rearrangement, sequence reads were collapsed and filtered. For each sample, productive Simpson clonality was calculated as the square root of Simpson's diversity index over productive rearrangements. TCRdb limited this immuneACCESS table to in-frame rearrangements with V and J called. A share of clones is missing; checked studies link under half to unresolved V genes, and the rest is unexplained. That table supplies the V and J calls and clone size; D and trimming were determined from the DNA. Present in this sample are some 150,000 clones, just under 85% of which were seen just once. The ten top clones hold around 7.6% of the sample.

A second Seattle source provided samples from volunteer blood donors who had recovered from COVID-19. The collaborating institutions used their own protocols to collect whole blood in K2EDTA tubes. For TCRbeta analysis, collaborator samples were shipped as frozen whole blood, as isolated PBMCs, or as DNA extracted from either sample type. The research as a whole found: The amount of clinical and demographic metadata varied by source and participant and was provided uncurated.

CDR1 and CDR2 (KGHSH, LQKENI) derive from the germline V gene. Between the V and J ends, shortened by 2 bases and 6 bases respectively, the junction contains 6 bases. The cysteine opens and the phenylalanine closes a CDR3 of 12 amino acids. Only CDR3 DNA is held: 36 bases, read in frame from base 1. Sequenced material: peripheral blood. This receptor was obtained from a man aged 35-49 years who had recovered from COVID-19. The sequence links TRBV18 to TRBJ2-3; confidence is insufficient to name the D gene. The CDR3 loop reads CASSPVEDTQYF. The sequenced DNA: TGTGCCAGCTCACCAGTAGAGGATACGCAGTATTTT.